Sequencing of this T cell receptor (beta chain) was carried out in a study of T cells in localized non-small cell lung cancer. By sample fraction, this clone is medium-sized. TCRdb's table, derived via immunoSEQ multiplex PCR, lists solely in-frame clones and lacks some. In the table there are over 2,500 clones, 20% to 25% of which are singletons. CDR1 is MNHGY, CDR2 SAAAGT, per germline. The CDR3 spans 16 residues. The V gene lost 9 bases and the J gene lost 1 base, with 21 bases spanning the gap. The origin of this receptor is a man aged 40-75 years with stage II lung adenocarcinoma. The chain joins TRBV6-8 to TRBJ2-5, with D maybe TRBD1 (5 bases). Sample: lung tumor tissue, taken before any cancer treatment. The CDR3 DNA follows: TGTGCCAGTTCCCGAGGTTTGCAGGGCCCCCAAGAGACCCAGTACTTC. Its translation is CASSRGLQGPQETQYF.